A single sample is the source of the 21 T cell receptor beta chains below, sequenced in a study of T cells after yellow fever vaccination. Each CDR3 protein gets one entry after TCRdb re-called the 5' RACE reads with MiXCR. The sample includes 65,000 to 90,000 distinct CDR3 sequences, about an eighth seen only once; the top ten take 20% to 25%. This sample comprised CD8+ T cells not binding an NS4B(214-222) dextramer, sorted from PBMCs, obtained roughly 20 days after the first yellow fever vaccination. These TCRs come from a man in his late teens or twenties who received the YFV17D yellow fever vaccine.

CDR3 nucleotides: TGTGCCATCAGACCAGCGGGGGGGCGAAACAATGAGCAGTTCTTC. Protein sequence: CAIRPAGGRNNEQFF. This chain connects TRBV10-3 to TRBJ2-1, with TRBD2 identical over 10 bases. V shed 6 bases, J shed 5 bases, and the junction held 7 bases outside the gene matches. CDR3 length: 15 amino acids. The germline gives CDR1 ENHRY, CDR2 SYGVKD.

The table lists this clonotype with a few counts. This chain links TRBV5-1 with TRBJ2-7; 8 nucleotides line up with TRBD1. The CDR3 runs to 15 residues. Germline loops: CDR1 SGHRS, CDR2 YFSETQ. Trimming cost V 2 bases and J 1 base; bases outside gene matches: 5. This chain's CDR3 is CASSFTGTGSYEQYF. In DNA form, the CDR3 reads TGCGCCAGCAGCTTTACCGGGACAGGATCCTACGAGCAGTACTTC.

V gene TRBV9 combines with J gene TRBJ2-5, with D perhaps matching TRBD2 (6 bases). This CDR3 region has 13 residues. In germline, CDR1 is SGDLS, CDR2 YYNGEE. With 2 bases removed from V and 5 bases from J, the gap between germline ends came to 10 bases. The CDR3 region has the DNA TGTGCCAGCAGCGTTTGGGGGGAGGAGACCCAGTACTTC. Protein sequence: CASSVWGEETQYF.

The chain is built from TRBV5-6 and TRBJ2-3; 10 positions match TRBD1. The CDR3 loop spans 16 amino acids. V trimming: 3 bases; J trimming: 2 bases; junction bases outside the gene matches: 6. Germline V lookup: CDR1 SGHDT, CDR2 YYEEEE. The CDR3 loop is CASSSMTGGFTDTQYF. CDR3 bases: TGTGCCAGCAGCTCGATGACAGGGGGCTTCACAGATACGCAGTATTTT. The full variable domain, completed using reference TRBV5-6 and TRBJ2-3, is DAGVTQSPTHLIKTRGQQVTLRCSPKSGHDTVSWYQQALGQGPQFIFQYYEEEERQRGNFPDRFSGHQFPNYSSELNVNALLLGDSALYLCASSSMTGGFTDTQYFGPGTRLTVL.

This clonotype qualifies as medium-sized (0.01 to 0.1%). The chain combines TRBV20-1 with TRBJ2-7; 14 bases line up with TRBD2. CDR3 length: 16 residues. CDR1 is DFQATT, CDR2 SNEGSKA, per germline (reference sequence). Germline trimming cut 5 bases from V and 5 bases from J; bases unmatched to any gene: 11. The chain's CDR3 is CSASTSGGAGFNEQYF. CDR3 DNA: TGCAGTGCTTCGACTAGCGGGGGGGCCGGTTTTAACGAGCAGTACTTC.

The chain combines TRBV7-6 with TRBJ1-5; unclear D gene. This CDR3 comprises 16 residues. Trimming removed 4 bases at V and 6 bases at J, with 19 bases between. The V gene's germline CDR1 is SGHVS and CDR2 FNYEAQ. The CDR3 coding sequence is TGTGCCAGCAGCTCCTCGCACTCCAGGTCGTTTCAGCCCCAGCATTTT. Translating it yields CASSSSHSRSFQPQHF.

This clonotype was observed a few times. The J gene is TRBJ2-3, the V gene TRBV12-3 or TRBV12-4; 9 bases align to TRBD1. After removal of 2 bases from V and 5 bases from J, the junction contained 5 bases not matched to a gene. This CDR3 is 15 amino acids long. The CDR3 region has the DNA TGTGCCAGCAGTTTAAGGGACAGGGCGGGAGATACGCAGTATTTT. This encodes CASSLRDRAGDTQYF.

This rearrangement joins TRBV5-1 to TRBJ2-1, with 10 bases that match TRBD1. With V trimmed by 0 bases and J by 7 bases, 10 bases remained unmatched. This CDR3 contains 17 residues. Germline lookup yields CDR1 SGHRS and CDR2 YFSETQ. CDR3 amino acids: CASSLDRPTGGLNEQFF. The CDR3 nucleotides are TGCGCCAGCAGCTTGGATCGGCCGACAGGGGGCCTGAATGAGCAGTTCTTC.

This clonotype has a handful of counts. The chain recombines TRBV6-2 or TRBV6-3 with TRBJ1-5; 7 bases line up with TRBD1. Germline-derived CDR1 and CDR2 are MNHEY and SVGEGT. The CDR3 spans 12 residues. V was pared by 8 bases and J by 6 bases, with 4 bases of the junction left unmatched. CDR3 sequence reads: CASEGAFQPQHF. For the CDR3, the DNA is TGTGCCAGCGAGGGGGCATTTCAGCCCCAGCATTTT.

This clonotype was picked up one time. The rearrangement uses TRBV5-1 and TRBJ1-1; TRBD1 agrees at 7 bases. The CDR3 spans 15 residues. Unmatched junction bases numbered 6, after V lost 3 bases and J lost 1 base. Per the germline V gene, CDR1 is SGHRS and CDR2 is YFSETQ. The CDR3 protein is CASSWGQKENTEAFF. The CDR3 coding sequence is TGCGCCAGCAGCTGGGGACAGAAAGAGAACACTGAAGCTTTCTTT.

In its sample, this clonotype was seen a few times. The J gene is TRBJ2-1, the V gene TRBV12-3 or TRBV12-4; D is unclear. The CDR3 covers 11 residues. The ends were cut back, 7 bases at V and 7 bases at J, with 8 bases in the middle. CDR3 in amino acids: CASTPGNEQFF. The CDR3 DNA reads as TGTGCCAGCACTCCTGGGAATGAGCAGTTCTTC.

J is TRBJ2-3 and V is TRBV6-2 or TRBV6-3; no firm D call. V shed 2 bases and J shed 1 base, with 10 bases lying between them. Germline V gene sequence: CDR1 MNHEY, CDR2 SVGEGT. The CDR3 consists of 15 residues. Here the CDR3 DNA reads TGTGCCAGCAGTTACCTCGGAGCTGGCACAGATACGCAGTATTTT. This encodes CASSYLGAGTDTQYF.

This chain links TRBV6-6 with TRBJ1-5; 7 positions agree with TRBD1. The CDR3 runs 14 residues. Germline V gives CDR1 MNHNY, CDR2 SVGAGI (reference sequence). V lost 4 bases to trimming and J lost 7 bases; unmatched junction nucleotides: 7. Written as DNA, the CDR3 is TGTGCCAGCAGTTCAGCAGGGGGAAGACAGCCCCAGCATTTT. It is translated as CASSSAGGRQPQHF.

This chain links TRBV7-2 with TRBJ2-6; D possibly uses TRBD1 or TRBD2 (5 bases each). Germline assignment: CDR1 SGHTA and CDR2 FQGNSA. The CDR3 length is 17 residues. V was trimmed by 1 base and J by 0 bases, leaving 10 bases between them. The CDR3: CASSLVGRNSGANVLTF. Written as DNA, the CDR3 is TGTGCCAGCAGCTTAGTGGGACGGAACTCTGGGGCCAACGTCCTGACTTTC.

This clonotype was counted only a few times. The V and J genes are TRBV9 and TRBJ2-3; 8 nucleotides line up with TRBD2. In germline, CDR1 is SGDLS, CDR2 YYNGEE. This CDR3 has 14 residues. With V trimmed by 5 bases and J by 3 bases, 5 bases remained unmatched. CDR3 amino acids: CASRRGVATDTQYF. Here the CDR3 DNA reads TGTGCCAGCAGGCGGGGGGTGGCTACAGATACGCAGTATTTT.

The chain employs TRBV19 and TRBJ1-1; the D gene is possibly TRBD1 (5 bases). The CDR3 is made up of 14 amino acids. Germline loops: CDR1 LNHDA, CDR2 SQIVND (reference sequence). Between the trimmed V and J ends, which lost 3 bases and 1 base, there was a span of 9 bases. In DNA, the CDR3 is TGTGCCAGTAGTATTGCGCAGGGGAACACTGAAGCTTTCTTT. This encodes CASSIAQGNTEAFF.

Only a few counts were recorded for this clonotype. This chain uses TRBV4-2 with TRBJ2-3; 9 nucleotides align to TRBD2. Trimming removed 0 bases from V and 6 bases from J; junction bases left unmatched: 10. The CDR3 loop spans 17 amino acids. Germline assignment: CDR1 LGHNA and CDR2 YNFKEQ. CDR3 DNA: TGTGCCAGCAGCCAAGATCAGGCGGGGGGGGTGTGGGATACGCAGTATTTT. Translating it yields CASSQDQAGGVWDTQYF.

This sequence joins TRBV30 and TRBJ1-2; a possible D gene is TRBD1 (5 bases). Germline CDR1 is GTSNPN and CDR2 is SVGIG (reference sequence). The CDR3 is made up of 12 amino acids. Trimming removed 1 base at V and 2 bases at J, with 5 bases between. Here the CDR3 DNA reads TGTGCCTGGAGTGCAGGGAACTATGGCTACACCTTC. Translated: CAWSAGNYGYTF.

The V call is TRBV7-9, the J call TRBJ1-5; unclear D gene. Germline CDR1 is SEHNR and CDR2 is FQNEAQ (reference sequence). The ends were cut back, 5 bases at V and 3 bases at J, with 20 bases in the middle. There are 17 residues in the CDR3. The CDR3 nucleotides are TGTGCCAGCAGCGACGGCCGTGGAGGGATCAACAATCAGCCCCAGCATTTT. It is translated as CASSDGRGGINNQPQHF.

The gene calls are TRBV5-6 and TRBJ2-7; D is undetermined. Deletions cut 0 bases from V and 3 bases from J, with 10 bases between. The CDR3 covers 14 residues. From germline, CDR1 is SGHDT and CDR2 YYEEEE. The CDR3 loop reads CASSLGAAHYEQYV. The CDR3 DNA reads TGTGCCAGCAGCTTGGGGGCCGCACACTACGAGCAGTACGTC.

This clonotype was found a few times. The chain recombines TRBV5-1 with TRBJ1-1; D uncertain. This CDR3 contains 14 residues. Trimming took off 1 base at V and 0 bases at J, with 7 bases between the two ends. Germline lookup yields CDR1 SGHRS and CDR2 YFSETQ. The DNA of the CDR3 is TGCGCCAGCAGCTTGTCGGGGTTGAACACTGAAGCTTTCTTT. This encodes CASSLSGLNTEAFF.